This T cell receptor (beta chain) was sequenced in a study of T cell repertoires in cytomegalovirus infection. Points from the study as a whole: Dominating the ex vivo response were HLA-C-restricted CMV-specific TCR beta clonotypes.

This clonotype was found many times. As yet, its antigen is unknown. In TCRdb, the reads were re-called with MiXCR into one record per CDR3 protein. The table includes a few hundred thousand distinct CDR3 sequences, approximately 25% detected once. CDR1 and CDR2 (germline): SGHTA, FQGNSA. The CDR3 is made up of 15 amino acids. V lost 1 base to trimming and J lost 8 bases; unmatched junction nucleotides: 5. The source is a human donor in good health (CMV status not recorded). Some clones in this sample may be carry-over from other donors' samples. V is TRBV7-2 and J is TRBJ2-1; 10 bases fit TRBD2. The sample comprised PBMCs. The CDR3 loop reads CASSLEASGSHEQFF. DNA of the CDR3: TGTGCCAGCAGCTTAGAGGCTAGCGGGAGCCATGAGCAGTTCTTC.